This TCR beta chain was profiled in a study of shared clonotypes between healthy human individuals. Points on this clone: Its specificity is not known. Other DNA sequences within the sample encode an identical CDR3.

Generated by immunoSEQ multiplex PCR, the TCRdb table keeps only in-frame clones and is missing some. The sample shows millions of clones, 85% to 95% of them seen only once. This CDR3 region has 12 residues. Trimming left V 6 bases short and J 3 bases short, with 8 bases between. CDR1 is MDHEN and CDR2 is SYDVKM in the germline V gene. Study-wide results and limits: Generation of non-shared clonotypes was less probable than generation of clonotypes shared by all four donors. Shared across four donors were 4% to 5% of the naive CD4 clonotypes.

All the donors were Caucasian adults who lived in Nashville, Tennessee. J is TRBJ1-1 and V is TRBV28; D call uncertain. This receptor was identified in a man aged 18-30 years in good health. Sequences were obtained from naive CD4+ T cells sorted from blood. Described subset: CD45RA+ positively selected. CDR3 nucleotides: TGTGCCAGCAGATCCGGCGACACTGAAGCTTTCTTT. It specifies CASRSGDTEAFF.